A single sample is the source of the 11 T cell receptor beta chains below, sequenced in a study of blood T cell repertoires in COVID-19. Produced via immunoSEQ multiplex PCR; TCRdb's table is partial and in-frame only. The sample consists of over 90,000 clones, over 70% of them appearing once. The sequenced material came from peripheral blood. The origin of the receptors is a man in his sixties with acute or convalescent COVID-19.

The chain employs TRBV19 and TRBJ1-2; no clear D gene. The V gene's germline CDR1 is LNHDA and CDR2 SQIVND (reference sequence). This CDR3 comprises 13 residues. Deletions cut 4 bases from V and 3 bases from J, with 9 bases between. CDR3 nucleotides: TGTGCCAGTAGTACCCAACTAGACTATGGCTACACCTTC. It yields the protein CASSTQLDYGYTF.

The J gene is TRBJ2-7, the V gene TRBV19; 10 bases line up with TRBD1. The ends lost 9 bases at V and 6 bases at J; junction bases unmatched: 5. This CDR3 has 12 amino acids. Germline loops: CDR1 LNHDA, CDR2 SQIVND (reference sequence). CDR3 loop: CASGTGVGEQYF. CDR3 bases: TGTGCCAGCGGGACAGGGGTAGGCGAGCAGTACTTC. Complete variable domain (other parts from reference TRBV19 and TRBJ2-7): DGGITQSPKYLFRKEGQNVTLSCEQNLNHDAMYWYRQDPGQGLRLIYYSQIVNDFQKGDIAEGYSVSREKKESFPLTVTSAQKNPTAFYLCASGTGVGEQYFGPGTRLTVT.

The V and J genes are TRBV10-3 and TRBJ2-7; 7 positions agree with TRBD1. The germline CDR1 and CDR2 sequences are ENHRY and SYGVKD. CDR3 size: 15 residues. J gave up 4 bases and V 4 bases, and 10 bases lay outside the gene matches. CDR3 loop: CAISGGTVGFYEQYF. DNA of the CDR3: TGTGCCATCAGTGGGGGGACAGTGGGGTTTTACGAGCAGTACTTC.

The genes are TRBV11-2 and TRBJ2-7, with a tentative D call TRBD2 (6 bases). The V end was cut by 4 bases, the J end by 4 bases, with 17 bases between. The CDR3 has 15 residues. Germline V CDR1 and CDR2: SGHAT, FQNNGV. Here the CDR3 reads CASSSRGGSEYEQYF. The CDR3 DNA reads TGTGCCAGCAGCTCCCGAGGAGGGTCTGAGTACGAGCAGTACTTC.

The V gene is TRBV24-1, the J gene TRBJ2-1, with 9 nucleotides matching TRBD2. Germline-derived CDR1 and CDR2 are KGHDR and SFDVKD. The CDR3 is 16 amino acids. The J segment lost 10 bases and the V segment lost 3 bases, leaving 12 bases of the junction unmatched. In nucleotides, the CDR3 is TGTGCCACCAGTGATCAAGCGGGACTAGCCTCATACGAGCAGTTCTTC. Its translation is CATSDQAGLASYEQFF.

Written as DNA, the CDR3 is TGTGCCAGCAGCCGAGACAGGAACACTGAAGCTTTCTTT. Translated, it gives CASSRDRNTEAFF. The genes are TRBV7-3 and TRBJ1-1; D might be TRBD1 (5 bases). Trimming cost V 5 bases and J 1 base, with 8 bases left between them. The CDR3 runs 13 residues. Germline CDR1 SGHTA, CDR2 FQGTGA. Filled out from reference TRBV7-3 and TRBJ1-1, the complete variable domain reads GAGVSQTPSNKVTEKGKYVELRCDPISGHTALYWYRQSLGQGPEFLIYFQGTGAADDSGLPNDRFFAVRPEGSVSTLKIQRTERGDSAVYLCASSRDRNTEAFFGQGTRLTVV.

V and J are TRBV28 and TRBJ2-5; 10 bases agree with TRBD1. The ends lost 3 bases at V and 5 bases at J; junction bases unmatched: 9. This CDR3 is 16 amino acids long. Germline lookup yields CDR1 MDHEN and CDR2 SYDVKM. The CDR3 sequence is CASSLVGTGVIETQYF. In nucleotides, the CDR3 is TGTGCCAGCAGTTTGGTCGGGACAGGGGTGATCGAGACCCAGTACTTC. The variable domain in full, completed from reference TRBV28 and TRBJ2-5, reads DVKVTQSSRYLVKRTGEKVFLECVQDMDHENMFWYRQDPGLGLRLIYFSYDVKMKEKGDIPEGYSVSREKKERFSLILESASTNQTSMYLCASSLVGTGVIETQYFGPGTRLLVL.

The chain is built from TRBV7-2 and TRBJ1-1; TRBD1 matches at 11 bases. Trimming cost V 5 bases and J 4 bases; bases outside gene matches: 3. CDR1 is SGHTA, CDR2 FQGNSA, per germline. The CDR3 is 14 residues long. The CDR3: CASSRDRGFTEAFF. CDR3 in DNA: TGTGCCAGCAGCCGGGACAGGGGGTTCACTGAAGCTTTCTTT.

The sample holds a few counts of this clone. This chain joins TRBV7-9 and TRBJ1-4, with TRBD1 matching over 10 bases. This CDR3 has 15 residues. V shed 5 bases and J 4 bases; nucleotides not matched to a gene: 4. Germline V gene lookup returns CDR1 SEHNR and CDR2 FQNEAQ (reference sequence). The CDR3 DNA follows: TGTGCCAGCAGCCGACAGGGGGCGGGTAATGAAAAACTGTTTTTT. This codes for CASSRQGAGNEKLFF.

The V gene is TRBV7-6, the J gene TRBJ2-3; TRBD2 agrees at 7 bases. From germline, CDR1 is SGHVS and CDR2 FNYEAQ. This CDR3 contains 13 residues. Germline trimming cut 5 bases from V and 5 bases from J; bases unmatched to any gene: 4. This chain's CDR3 is CASSLRTRDTQYF. CDR3 DNA: TGTGCCAGCAGCCTTCGGACTAGAGATACGCAGTATTTT. The full variable domain, rest sourced from reference TRBV7-6 and TRBJ2-3, is GAGVSQSPRYKVTKRGQDVALRCDPISGHVSLYWYRQALGQGPEFLTYFNYEAQQDKSGLPNDRFSAERPEGSISTLTIQRTEQRDSAMYRCASSLRTRDTQYFGPGTRLTVL.

This clone came up once. The gene calls are TRBV28 and TRBJ2-1, with 8 nucleotides matching TRBD2. With V trimmed by 3 bases and J by 5 bases, 12 bases remained unmatched. Germline loops: CDR1 MDHEN, CDR2 SYDVKM. The CDR3 is made up of 17 amino acids. CDR3 sequence (DNA): TGTGCCAGCAGTTTGGTCAGCGGGAGTGGGCCCAACAATGAGCAGTTCTTC. Its translation is CASSLVSGSGPNNEQFF. The whole variable domain, remainder taken from reference TRBV28 and TRBJ2-1, is DVKVTQSSRYLVKRTGEKVFLECVQDMDHENMFWYRQDPGLGLRLIYFSYDVKMKEKGDIPEGYSVSREKKERFSLILESASTNQTSMYLCASSLVSGSGPNNEQFFGPGTRLTVL.